The table lists the clone carrying this T cell receptor (beta chain) with a count of one. Its antigen is currently unknown. This CDR3 region has 13 residues. CDR1 is GTSNPN and CDR2 is SVGIG in the germline V gene (reference sequence). V gave up 7 bases and J gave up 6 bases, with 13 bases separating them. Assay: immunoSEQ multiplex PCR; the TCRdb copy retains only in-frame clones and omits some. The table has 45,000 to 50,000 clones, just under 85% seen once. This sample stems from a study of fetal regulatory T cell absence and autoimmunity. The overall study: Without clinical diabetes, IPEX patients showed exocrine pancreas autoimmunity. Study-level points and caveats: In IPEX syndrome, oligoclonal enrichment was read as supporting prenatal antigen-driven autoimmunity in the pancreas. Oligoclonal TCR enrichment in pancreas over cord blood reached over 85-fold for some clones.

The sequence derives from a newborn boy with IPEX syndrome. The chain recombines TRBV30 with TRBJ1-6; D is perhaps TRBD1 (6 bases). The sequenced sample consisted of cord blood. CDR3 bases: TGTGCCTCCCAGGACAGCTTTAATTCACCCCTCCACTTT. As protein: CASQDSFNSPLHF.